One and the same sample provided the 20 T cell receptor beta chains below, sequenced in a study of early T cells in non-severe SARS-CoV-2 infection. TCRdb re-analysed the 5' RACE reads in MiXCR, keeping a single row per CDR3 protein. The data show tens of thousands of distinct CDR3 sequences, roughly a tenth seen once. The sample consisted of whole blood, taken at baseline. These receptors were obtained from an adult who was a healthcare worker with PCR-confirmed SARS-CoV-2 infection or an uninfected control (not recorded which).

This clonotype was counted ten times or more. CDR3 bases: TGTGCCAGCAGCCCAGCCGGGACAGGGGGCTACGAGCAGTACTTC. It translates to CASSPAGTGGYEQYF. V is TRBV7-3 and J is TRBJ2-7; 11 positions agree with TRBD1. CDR1 is SGHTA, CDR2 FQGTGA, per germline. The CDR3 loop spans 15 amino acids. Trimming cost V 5 bases and J 3 bases; bases outside gene matches: 6.

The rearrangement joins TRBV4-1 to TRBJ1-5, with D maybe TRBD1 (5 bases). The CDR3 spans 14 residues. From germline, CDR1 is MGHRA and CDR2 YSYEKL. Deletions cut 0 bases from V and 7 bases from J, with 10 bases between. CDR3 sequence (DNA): TGCGCCAGCAGCCAAGAAGCGGGGGTCCAGCCCCAGCATTTT. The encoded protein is CASSQEAGVQPQHF.

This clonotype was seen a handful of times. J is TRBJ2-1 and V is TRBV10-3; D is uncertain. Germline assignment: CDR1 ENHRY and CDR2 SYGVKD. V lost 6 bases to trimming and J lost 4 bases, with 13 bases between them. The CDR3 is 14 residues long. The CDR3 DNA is TGTGCCATCAGCCGAGGCGCAGATTACAATGAGCAGTTCTTC. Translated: CAISRGADYNEQFF.

CDR3 DNA sequence: TGTGCCAGCAGTACCCGGGACAGGGGGGTCGCCGAGCAGTACTTC. This gives the protein CASSTRDRGVAEQYF. The J gene is TRBJ2-7, the V gene TRBV5-4; 11 positions agree with TRBD1. Germline CDR1 reads SGHNT; CDR2 reads YYREEE (reference sequence). With 5 bases clipped from V and 6 bases from J, the junction kept 10 bases outside the gene matches. CDR3 length: 15 amino acids.

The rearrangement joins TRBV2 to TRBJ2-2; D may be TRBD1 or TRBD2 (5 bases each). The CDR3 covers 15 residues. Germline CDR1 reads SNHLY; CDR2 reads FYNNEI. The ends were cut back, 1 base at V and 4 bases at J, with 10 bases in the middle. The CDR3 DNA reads TGTGCCAGCAGTGAAGGATTAGGGACCACCGGGGAGCTGTTTTTT. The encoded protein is CASSEGLGTTGELFF.

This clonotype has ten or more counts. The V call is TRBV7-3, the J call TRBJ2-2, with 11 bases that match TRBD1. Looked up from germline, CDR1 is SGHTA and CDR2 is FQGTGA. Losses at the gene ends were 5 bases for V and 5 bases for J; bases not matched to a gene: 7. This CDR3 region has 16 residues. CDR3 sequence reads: CASSRQGQGATGELFF. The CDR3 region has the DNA TGTGCCAGCAGCCGCCAAGGACAGGGGGCGACCGGGGAGCTGTTTTTT.

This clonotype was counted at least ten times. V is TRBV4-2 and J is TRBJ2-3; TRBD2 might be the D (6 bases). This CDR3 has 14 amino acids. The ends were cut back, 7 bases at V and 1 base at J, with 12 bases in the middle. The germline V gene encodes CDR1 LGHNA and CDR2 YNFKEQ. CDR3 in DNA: TGTGCCAGCACTACGGGACTCCGCACAGATACGCAGTATTTT. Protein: CASTTGLRTDTQYF.

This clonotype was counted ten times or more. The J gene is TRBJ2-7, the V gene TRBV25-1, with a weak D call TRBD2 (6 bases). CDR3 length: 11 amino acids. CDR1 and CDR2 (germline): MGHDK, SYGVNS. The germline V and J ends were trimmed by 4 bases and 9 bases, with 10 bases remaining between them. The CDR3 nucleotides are TGTGCCAGCAGTGCGGGGGTTGGGCAGTACTTC. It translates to CASSAGVGQYF.

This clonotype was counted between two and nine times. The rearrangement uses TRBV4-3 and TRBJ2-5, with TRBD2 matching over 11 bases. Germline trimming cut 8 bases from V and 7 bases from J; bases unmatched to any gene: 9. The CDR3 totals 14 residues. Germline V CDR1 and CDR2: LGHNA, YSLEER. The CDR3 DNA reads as TGCGCCAGCTCATCTAGCGGGGGGTCCGGGACCCAGTACTTC. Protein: CASSSSGGSGTQYF.

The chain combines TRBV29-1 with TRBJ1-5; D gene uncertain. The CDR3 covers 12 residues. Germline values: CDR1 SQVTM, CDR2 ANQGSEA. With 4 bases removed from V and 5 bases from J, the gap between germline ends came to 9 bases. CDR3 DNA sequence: TGCAGCGTTGGGGCGGAGGATCAGCCCCAGCATTTT. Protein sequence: CSVGAEDQPQHF.

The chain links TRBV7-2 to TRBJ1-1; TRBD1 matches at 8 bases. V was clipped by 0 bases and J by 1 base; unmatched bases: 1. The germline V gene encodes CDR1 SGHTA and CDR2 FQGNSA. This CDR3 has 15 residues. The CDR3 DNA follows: TGTGCCAGCAGCTTAGCGGGACAGGCGAACACTGAAGCTTTCTTT. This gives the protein CASSLAGQANTEAFF.

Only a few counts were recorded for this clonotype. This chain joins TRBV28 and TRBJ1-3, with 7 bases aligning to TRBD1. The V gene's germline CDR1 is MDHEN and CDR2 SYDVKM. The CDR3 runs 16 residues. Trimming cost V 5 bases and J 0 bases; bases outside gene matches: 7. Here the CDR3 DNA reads TGTGCCAGCAGTCCGACGGGACAGAACTCTGGAAACACCATATATTTT. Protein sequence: CASSPTGQNSGNTIYF.

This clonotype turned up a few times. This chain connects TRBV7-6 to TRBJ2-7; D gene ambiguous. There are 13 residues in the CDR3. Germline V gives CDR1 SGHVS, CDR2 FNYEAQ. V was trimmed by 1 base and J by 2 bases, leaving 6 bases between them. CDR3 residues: CASSLGTAYEQYF. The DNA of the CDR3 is TGTGCCAGCAGCTTAGGAACCGCCTACGAGCAGTACTTC.

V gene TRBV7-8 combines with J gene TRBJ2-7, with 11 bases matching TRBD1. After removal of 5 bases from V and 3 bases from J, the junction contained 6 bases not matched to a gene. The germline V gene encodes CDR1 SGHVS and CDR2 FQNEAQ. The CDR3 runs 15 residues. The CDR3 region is CASSHGQGANYEQYF. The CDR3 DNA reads TGTGCCAGCAGCCATGGACAGGGGGCTAACTACGAGCAGTACTTC.

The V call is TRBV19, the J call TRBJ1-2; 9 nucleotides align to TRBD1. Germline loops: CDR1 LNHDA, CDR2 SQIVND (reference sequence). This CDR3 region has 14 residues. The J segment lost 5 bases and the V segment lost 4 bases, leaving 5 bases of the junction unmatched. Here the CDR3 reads CASSTPGQGYGYTF. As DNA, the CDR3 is TGTGCCAGTAGTACCCCCGGACAGGGGTATGGCTACACCTTC.

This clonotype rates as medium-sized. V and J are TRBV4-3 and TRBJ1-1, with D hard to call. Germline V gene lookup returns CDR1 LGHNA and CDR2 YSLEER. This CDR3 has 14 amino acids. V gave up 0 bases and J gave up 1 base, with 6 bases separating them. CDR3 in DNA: TGCGCCAGCAGCCAAGATCCCAAGAACACTGAAGCTTTCTTT. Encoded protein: CASSQDPKNTEAFF.

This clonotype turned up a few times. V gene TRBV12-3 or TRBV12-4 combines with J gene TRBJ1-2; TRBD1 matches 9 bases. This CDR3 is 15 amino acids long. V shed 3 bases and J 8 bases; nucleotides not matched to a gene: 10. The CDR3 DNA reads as TGTGCCAGCAGTTTTTGGGACAGGGTCCCGGGGGGCTACACCTTC. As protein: CASSFWDRVPGGYTF.

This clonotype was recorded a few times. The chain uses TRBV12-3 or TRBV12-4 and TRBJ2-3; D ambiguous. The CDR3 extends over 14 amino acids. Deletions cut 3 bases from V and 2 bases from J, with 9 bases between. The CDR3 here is CASSFTAATDTQYF. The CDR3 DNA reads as TGTGCCAGCAGTTTCACGGCCGCCACAGATACGCAGTATTTT.

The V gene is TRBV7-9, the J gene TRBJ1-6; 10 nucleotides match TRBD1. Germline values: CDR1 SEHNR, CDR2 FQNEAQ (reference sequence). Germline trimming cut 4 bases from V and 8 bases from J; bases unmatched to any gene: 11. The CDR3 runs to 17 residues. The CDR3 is CASSYDLTGTGDSPLHF. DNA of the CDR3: TGTGCCAGCAGCTACGATCTAACCGGGACAGGGGATTCACCCCTCCACTTT.

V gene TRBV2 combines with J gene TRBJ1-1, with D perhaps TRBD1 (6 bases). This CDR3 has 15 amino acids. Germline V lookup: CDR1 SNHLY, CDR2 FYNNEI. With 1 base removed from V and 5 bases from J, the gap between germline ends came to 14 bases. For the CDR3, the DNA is TGTGCCAGCAGTGAAGACCTCCTTAGGGGGACTGAAGCTTTCTTT. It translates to CASSEDLLRGTEAFF.